Listed below are T cell receptor beta chains from one sample, sequenced in a study of early T cells in non-severe SARS-CoV-2 infection. TCRdb recomputed calls from the 5' RACE reads with MiXCR, one row per CDR3 protein. The sample shows some 83,000 distinct CDR3 sequences, about 10% of them seen only once. The sample consisted of whole blood, taken at baseline. All receptors come from an adult who was a healthcare worker with PCR-confirmed SARS-CoV-2 infection or an uninfected control (not recorded which). Both conserved end residues are part of each CDR3. Each record gives: J gene, V gene, clone size, D gene, CDR3 DNA, CDR3 protein. A D gene is named only where the DNA matches it firmly. Clone size is stated in some rows and not others, as once, few, many or a class when expanded.

TRBJ2-1 TRBV7-3 many - TGTGCCAGCAGCCAGTTTGTGTTGTCTGAGCAGTTCTTC CASSQFVLSEQFF
TRBJ1-5 TRBV20-1 - - TGCAGTGCTAGAGCTTTGCAGGAGAGTGCGCCCCAGCATTTT CSARALQESAPQHF
TRBJ1-1 TRBV7-3 - - TGTGCCAGCAGCTTAATGGCGGTGGGGACGGACACTGAAGCTTTCTTT CASSLMAVGTDTEAFF
TRBJ2-3 TRBV9 many - TGTGCCAGCAGCGTCGGGACGACCCGCGCAGATACGCAGTATTTT CASSVGTTRADTQYF
TRBJ2-3 TRBV25-1 once TRBD1 TGTGCCAGCAGTCACACGGGGACAGGTAGCACAGATACGCAGTATTTT CASSHTGTGSTDTQYF
TRBJ2-1 TRBV28 few - TGTGCCAGCACCTCTGAAGCGAACTACGACAATGAGCAGTTCTTC CASTSEANYDNEQFF
TRBJ1-1 TRBV28 - - TGTGCCAGCAGCCCTTTAAAGGACAGAGGCACTGAAGCTTTCTTT CASSPLKDRGTEAFF
TRBJ1-1 TRBV6-1 - - TGTGCCAGCAGTGAAGCGGGGCGGATAAACACTGAAGCTTTCTTT CASSEAGRINTEAFF
TRBJ2-7 TRBV20-1 many - TGCAGTGCTCAACCGTCCTTTAACTCCTACGAGCAGTACTTC CSAQPSFNSYEQYF
TRBJ2-3 TRBV28 - TRBD2 TGTGCCAGCAGTTTAGGGCTAGCGGGAGGGCTAAATACGCAGTATTTT CASSLGLAGGLNTQYF
TRBJ2-4 TRBV11-2 few - TGTGCCAGCAGCTTAGCAGCCAAAAACATTCAGTACTTC CASSLAAKNIQYF
TRBJ2-7 TRBV10-3 few - TGTGCCATCAGTGAACGGGACTACGAGCAGTACTTC CAISERDYEQYF
TRBJ2-3 TRBV12-3/TRBV12-4 many TRBD2 TGTGCCAGCAGAAGACTAGCGGATAGCACAGATACGCAGTATTTT CASRRLADSTDTQYF
TRBJ2-1 TRBV27 - TRBD2 TGTGCCAGCAGCAGCGGGAGGGAGGGGCCGCCCTACAATGAGCAGTTCTTC CASSSGREGPPYNEQFF
TRBJ1-2 TRBV27 few - TGTGCCAGCCGGAGAGTCGGGCCCGGAAACTATGGCTACACCTTC CASRRVGPGNYGYTF
TRBJ2-1 TRBV19 - TRBD2 TGTGCCAGTAGTATAGCGGGAGGGGACAATGAGCAGTTCTTC CASSIAGGDNEQFF
TRBJ1-1 TRBV14 many - TGTGCCGGCAGCCAAGATATTCCGACAGGCCAGAACACTGAAGCTTTCTTT CAGSQDIPTGQNTEAFF
TRBJ1-3 TRBV12-3/TRBV12-4 many TRBD1 TGTGCCAGCGGCACGGGACAGGGTGACACCATATATTTT CASGTGQGDTIYF
TRBJ2-2 TRBV4-1 few TRBD2 TGCGCCAGCAGCCTAACTTTAGCGGGAGTGGGCACCGGGGAGCTGTTTTTT CASSLTLAGVGTGELFF
TRBJ2-7 TRBV2 many TRBD1 TGTGCCAGCAAGGACAGGGTCTACGAGCAGTACTTC CASKDRVYEQYF
TRBJ1-4 TRBV20-1 few - TGCAGTGCTAGTATCAGCAAATCAACTAATGAAAAACTGTTTTTT CSASISKSTNEKLFF
TRBJ2-1 TRBV7-3 - TRBD2 TGTGCCAGCAGCGTAAGCGGGGCCCGAGATGAGCAGTTCTTC CASSVSGARDEQFF
TRBJ2-3 TRBV20-1 few TRBD2 TGCAGTGCTAGTCCTCTAGCGGGAGTAGTAGATACGCAGTATTTT CSASPLAGVVDTQYF
TRBJ2-1 TRBV3-1 many - TGTGCCAGCAGCCCAATGGTAGCGGTTTACAATGAGCAGTTCTTC CASSPMVAVYNEQFF
TRBJ2-1 TRBV12-3/TRBV12-4 few - TGTGCCATCCACCAAGAGGGCAATGAGCAGTTCTTC CAIHQEGNEQFF
TRBJ1-5 TRBV29-1 many - TGCAGCGTTGAAATAACAGTCTATCAGCCCCAGCATTTT CSVEITVYQPQHF
TRBJ2-3 TRBV5-1 - - TGCGCCAGCAGCGGGGGGACATTAATCGGTACGCAGTATTTT CASSGGTLIGTQYF
TRBJ2-6 TRBV5-6 - TRBD1 TGTGCCAGCAGCGCTAGACAGGGGGCGCTTCGGGCCAACGTCCTGACTTTC CASSARQGALRANVLTF
TRBJ2-7 TRBV5-4 - TRBD2 TGTGCCAGCAGCAGGGGGACTAGCACCTACGAGCAGTACTTC CASSRGTSTYEQYF
TRBJ2-7 TRBV28 - TRBD2 TGTGCCAGCAGTTTAAGAGGACTAGCGGGATCTTACGAGCAGTACTTC CASSLRGLAGSYEQYF
TRBJ2-3 TRBV27 many TRBD2 TGTGCTGCGACGGGGGGGCTTAAGCGGAGGAGCACAGATACGCAGTATTTT CAATGGLKRRSTDTQYF
TRBJ2-1 TRBV7-9 many TRBD2 TGTGCCAGCAGTCTCGTAGCGGGATCAACAAATGAGCAGTTCTTC CASSLVAGSTNEQFF
TRBJ1-2 TRBV7-9 - TRBD1 TGTGCCAGCAGCCGCCTGACAGGGGAGAATGGCTACACCTTC CASSRLTGENGYTF
TRBJ2-2 TRBV10-3 - - TGTGCCATCAGTGAAGGAGGTCCAGGCACCGGGGAGCTGTTTTTT CAISEGGPGTGELFF
TRBJ2-1 TRBV20-1 - TRBD2 TGCAGTGCTGGGCTAGCGGGGTTCTACAATGAGCAGTTCTTC CSAGLAGFYNEQFF
TRBJ2-7 TRBV5-4 few - TGTGCCAGCGGAGGTAGCGGCTACGAGCAGTACTTC CASGGSGYEQYF
TRBJ1-5 TRBV12-3/TRBV12-4 many - TGTGCCAGCAGTTTAGGGGGAATGGGTGAGCAGCCCCAGCATTTT CASSLGGMGEQPQHF
TRBJ2-7 TRBV6-2/TRBV6-3 - - TGTGCCAGCAGTTCTCCGAGCCGTTACGAGCAGTACTTC CASSSPSRYEQYF
TRBJ2-4 TRBV6-5 - - TGTGCCAGCAGTTCGACTAAAGCCAAAAACATTCAGTACTTC CASSSTKAKNIQYF
TRBJ2-1 TRBV4-1 few TRBD2 TGCGCCAGCAGCCAATTGCTAGCGGGAGGCCCAAGTGAGCAGTTCTTC CASSQLLAGGPSEQFF
TRBJ2-7 TRBV7-9 many - TGTGCCAGCAGCTTAGCTGGGATCTACGAGCAGTACTTC CASSLAGIYEQYF
TRBJ2-2 TRBV13 many - TGTGCCAGCAGTAGGCGTCGGGGGAACACCGGGGAGCTGTTTTTT CASSRRRGNTGELFF
TRBJ2-3 TRBV7-9 many TRBD2 TGTGCCAGCAGCCCGAGCGGGGACGGGGGTACGCAGTATTTT CASSPSGDGGTQYF
TRBJ2-3 TRBV7-3 medium-sized - TGTGCCAGCAGCTTGCTCGGGAGTGTGAAGACAGATACGCAGTATTTT CASSLLGSVKTDTQYF
TRBJ2-7 TRBV20-1 few - TGCAGTGCTAGCCTAAATCCCTACGAGCAGTACTTC CSASLNPYEQYF
TRBJ2-3 TRBV7-9 few - TGTGCCAGCAGCCCGGACTTTGGACCAGATACGCAGTATTTT CASSPDFGPDTQYF
TRBJ2-1 TRBV27 - - TGTGCCAGCAGTTTCGGCAGAAGAAACTCCTACAATGAGCAGTTCTTC CASSFGRRNSYNEQFF
TRBJ2-1 TRBV29-1 many - TGCAGCGTACGGTTGGATGAGCAGTTCTTC CSVRLDEQFF
TRBJ2-2 TRBV12-3/TRBV12-4 few - TGTGCCAGCAGTTTAAGTCAGGGCAGCACCGGGGAGCTGTTTTTT CASSLSQGSTGELFF